Sequencing of this T cell receptor beta chain was carried out in a study of PD-L1 blockade in urothelial cancer. Time point of the sample: peripheral blood 6 weeks after treatment start. This CDR3 region has 16 residues. Germline CDR1 and CDR2: SEHNR and FQNEAQ (reference sequence). V lost 5 bases, J lost 5 bases, and 9 bases stayed unmatched. Measured with immunoSEQ multiplex PCR; TCRdb has only the in-frame clones, and not every one. The sample consists of about 90,000 clones, roughly 80% of them appearing once. This sample comprised PBMCs, obtained around atezolizumab (anti-PD-L1) treatment. The chain employs TRBV7-9 and TRBJ2-5; the match to TRBD2 covers 12 bases. This TCR was recovered from an older man with urothelial cancer. For the CDR3, the DNA is TGTGCCAGCAGCGCGCTAGCGGGGGGGCCGTGGGAGACCCAGTACTTC. This codes for CASSALAGGPWETQYF.